This T cell receptor (beta chain) emerged from a study of PD-1 blockade in classical Hodgkin lymphoma. TCRdb's copy holds only in-frame clones and misses some; the assay was immunoSEQ multiplex PCR. Altogether 46,000 or so clones are present, about three quarters being singletons, with the ten largest covering over 35%. The time point here: cycle 4 day 1 (C4D1), after more than 5 weeks of nivolumab. Every single patient, without exception, relapsed after autologous stem cell transplantation, and brentuximab vedotin exposure varied. Best response was recorded as complete response, partial response or progressive disease. The CDR3 sequence is 16 residues long. The V segment lost 4 bases and the J segment 7 bases; nucleotides outside the gene matches: 5. Germline V gives CDR1 LNHDA, CDR2 SQIVND (reference sequence).

This sample comprised peripheral blood mononuclear cells (PBMCs), obtained before the fourth cycle of nivolumab. The chain couples TRBV19 to TRBJ2-3; 16 positions match TRBD2. The origin of this receptor is a human donor with classical Hodgkin lymphoma. CDR3 loop: CASSNPGLAGGHTQYF. DNA for the CDR3: TGTGCCAGTAGTAACCCGGGACTAGCGGGGGGGCATACGCAGTATTTT. The complete variable domain, with remaining parts taken from reference TRBV19 and TRBJ2-3, reads DGGITQSPKYLFRKEGQNVTLSCEQNLNHDAMYWYRQDPGQGLRLIYYSQIVNDFQKGDIAEGYSVSREKKESFPLTVTSAQKNPTAFYLCASSNPGLAGGHTQYFGPGTRLTVL.